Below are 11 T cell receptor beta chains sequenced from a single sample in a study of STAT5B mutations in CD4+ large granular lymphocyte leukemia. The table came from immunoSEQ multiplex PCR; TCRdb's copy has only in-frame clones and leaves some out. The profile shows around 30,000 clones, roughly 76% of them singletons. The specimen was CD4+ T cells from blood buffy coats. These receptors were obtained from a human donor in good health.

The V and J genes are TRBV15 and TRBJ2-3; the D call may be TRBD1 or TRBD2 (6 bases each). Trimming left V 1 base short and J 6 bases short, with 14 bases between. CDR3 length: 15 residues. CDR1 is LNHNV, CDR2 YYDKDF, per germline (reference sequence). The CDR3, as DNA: TGTGCCACCAGCAGAGTCTCGGGGGCGGAGGATACGCAGTATTTT. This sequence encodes CATSRVSGAEDTQYF.

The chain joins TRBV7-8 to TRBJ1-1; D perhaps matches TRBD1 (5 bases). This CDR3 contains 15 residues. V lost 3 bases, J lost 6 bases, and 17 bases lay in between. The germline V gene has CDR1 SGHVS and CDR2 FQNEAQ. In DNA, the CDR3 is TGTGCCAGCAGCTTGCTGGCGGGGGATTTATCTGAAGCTTTCTTT. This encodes CASSLLAGDLSEAFF. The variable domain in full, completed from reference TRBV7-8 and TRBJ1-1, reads GAGVSQSPRYKVAKRGQDVALRCDPISGHVSLFWYQQALGQGPEFLTYFQNEAQLDKSGLPSDRFFAERPEGSVSTLKIQRTQQEDSAVYLCASSLLAGDLSEAFFGQGTRLTVV.

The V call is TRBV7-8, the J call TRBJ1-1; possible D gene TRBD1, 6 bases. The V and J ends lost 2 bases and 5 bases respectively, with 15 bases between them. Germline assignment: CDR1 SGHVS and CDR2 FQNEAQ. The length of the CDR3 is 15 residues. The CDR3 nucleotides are TGTGCCAGCAGCTTATTTACGGGGGCGAGAACTGAAGCTTTCTTT. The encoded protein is CASSLFTGARTEAFF. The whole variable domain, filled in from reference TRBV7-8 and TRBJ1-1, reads GAGVSQSPRYKVAKRGQDVALRCDPISGHVSLFWYQQALGQGPEFLTYFQNEAQLDKSGLPSDRFFAERPEGSVSTLKIQRTQQEDSAVYLCASSLFTGARTEAFFGQGTRLTVV.

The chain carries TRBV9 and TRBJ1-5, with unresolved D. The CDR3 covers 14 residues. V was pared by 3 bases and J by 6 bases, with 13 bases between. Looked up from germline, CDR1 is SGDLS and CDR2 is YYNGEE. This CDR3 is CASSGGPAGQPQHF. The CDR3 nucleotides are TGTGCCAGCAGCGGCGGACCGGCGGGTCAGCCCCAGCATTTT.

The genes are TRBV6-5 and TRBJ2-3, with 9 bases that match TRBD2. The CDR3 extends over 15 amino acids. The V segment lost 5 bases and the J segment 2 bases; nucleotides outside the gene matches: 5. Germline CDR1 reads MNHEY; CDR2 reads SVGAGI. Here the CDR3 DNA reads TGTGCCAGCAGTAGGAGACTAGCGGTCACAGATACGCAGTATTTT. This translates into CASSRRLAVTDTQYF.

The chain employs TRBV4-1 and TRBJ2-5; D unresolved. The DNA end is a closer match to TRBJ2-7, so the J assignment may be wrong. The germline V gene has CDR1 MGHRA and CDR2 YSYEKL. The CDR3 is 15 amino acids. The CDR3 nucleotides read TGCGCCAGCAGCCAAGACCTCGACCGACCTTACGAGCAGTACTTC. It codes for CASSQDLDRPYEQYF.

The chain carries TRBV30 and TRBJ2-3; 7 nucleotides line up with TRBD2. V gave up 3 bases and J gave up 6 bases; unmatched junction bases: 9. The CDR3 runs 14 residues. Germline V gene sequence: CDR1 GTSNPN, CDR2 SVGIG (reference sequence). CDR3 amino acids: CAWRGTTGADTQYF. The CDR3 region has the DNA TGTGCCTGGAGGGGGACTACCGGGGCGGATACGCAGTATTTT.

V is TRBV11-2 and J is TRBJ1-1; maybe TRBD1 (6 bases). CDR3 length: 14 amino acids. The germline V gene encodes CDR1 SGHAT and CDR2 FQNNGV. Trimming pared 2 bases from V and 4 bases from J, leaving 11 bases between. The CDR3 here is CASSLKKGGTEAFF. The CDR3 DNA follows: TGTGCCAGCAGCTTAAAAAAGGGGGGCACTGAAGCTTTCTTT. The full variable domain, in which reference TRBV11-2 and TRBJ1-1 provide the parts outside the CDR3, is EAGVAQSPRYKIIEKRQSVAFWCNPISGHATLYWYQQILGQGPKLLIQFQNNGVVDDSQLPKDRFSAERLKGVDSTLKIQPAKLEDSAVYLCASSLKKGGTEAFFGQGTRLTVV.

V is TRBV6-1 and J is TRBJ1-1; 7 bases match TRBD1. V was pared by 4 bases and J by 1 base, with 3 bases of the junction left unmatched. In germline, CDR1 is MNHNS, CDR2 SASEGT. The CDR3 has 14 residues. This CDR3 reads CASSGDRKNTEAFF. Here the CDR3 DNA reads TGTGCCAGCAGTGGGGACAGAAAGAACACTGAAGCTTTCTTT.

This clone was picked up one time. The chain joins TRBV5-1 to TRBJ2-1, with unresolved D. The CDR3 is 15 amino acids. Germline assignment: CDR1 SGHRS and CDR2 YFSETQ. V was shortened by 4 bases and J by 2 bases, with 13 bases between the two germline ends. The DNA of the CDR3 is TGCGCCAGCAGCCTCCAGCCGGGCCCCTACAATGAGCAGTTCTTC. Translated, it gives CASSLQPGPYNEQFF.

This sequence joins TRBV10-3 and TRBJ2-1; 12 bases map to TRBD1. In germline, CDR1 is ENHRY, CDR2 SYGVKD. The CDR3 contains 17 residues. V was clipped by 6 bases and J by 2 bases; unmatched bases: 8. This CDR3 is CAISRSGTGGPYNEQFF. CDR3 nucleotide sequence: TGTGCCATCAGCCGCTCCGGGACAGGGGGCCCCTACAATGAGCAGTTCTTC.